The next 7 T cell receptor beta chains were all read from a single sample in a study of chronic HIV infection and antiretroviral therapy. TCRdb called the 5' RACE reads again in MiXCR, with one record for every CDR3 protein. This sample carries about 48,000 distinct CDR3 sequences, 19% of them seen once, and the ten largest clones take over 2.5%. The sequencing input was peripheral blood. The receptors were gathered from an adult who had HIV and had not received antiretroviral therapy, or was an uninfected healthy control (not recorded which).

The chain recombines TRBV7-8 with TRBJ2-1; 12 bases are a match to TRBD2. This CDR3 region has 19 residues. J gave up 6 bases and V 1 base, and 13 bases lay outside the gene matches. Germline CDR1 and CDR2: SGHVS and FQNEAQ. As DNA, the CDR3 is TGTGCCAGCAGCTTAGAGGTCCTAGCGGGAGGGACAGCTTCCAATGAGCAGTTCTTC. Translating gives CASSLEVLAGGTASNEQFF. Looking up the rest from reference TRBV7-8 and TRBJ2-1 gives the full variable domain: GAGVSQSPRYKVAKRGQDVALRCDPISGHVSLFWYQQALGQGPEFLTYFQNEAQLDKSGLPSDRFFAERPEGSVSTLKIQRTQQEDSAVYLCASSLEVLAGGTASNEQFFGPGTRLTVL.

This clonotype came up a few times. This chain connects TRBV2 to TRBJ2-3; TRBD2 aligns across 14 bases. There are 18 residues in the CDR3. V was pared by 6 bases and J by 3 bases, with 11 bases of the junction left unmatched. Looked up from germline, CDR1 is SNHLY and CDR2 is FYNNEI. The CDR3 DNA reads TGTGCCAGCAGATATTCCGGGACTAGCGGGAGACGGACAGATACGCAGTATTTT. Translating gives CASRYSGTSGRRTDTQYF.

This chain joins TRBV27 and TRBJ2-5; TRBD2 matches 7 bases. This CDR3 has 13 residues. Germline V gene data show CDR1 as MNHEY and CDR2 as SMNVEV (reference sequence). With V trimmed by 5 bases and J by 5 bases, 5 bases remained unmatched. This CDR3 reads CASSRKRDETQYF. CDR3 DNA sequence: TGTGCCAGCAGTCGAAAGCGGGATGAGACCCAGTACTTC.

This chain connects TRBV10-3 to TRBJ1-1; D call uncertain. V dropped 8 bases and J dropped 0 bases, with 10 bases sitting between them. Germline CDR1 is ENHRY and CDR2 is SYGVKD. This CDR3 comprises 13 residues. Here the CDR3 reads CAIGGRVNTEAFF. Written as DNA, the CDR3 is TGTGCCATCGGCGGACGGGTGAACACTGAAGCTTTCTTT.

The chain links TRBV5-1 to TRBJ2-5, with unresolved D. CDR3 length: 14 amino acids. The V and J ends lost 5 bases and 1 base respectively, with 12 bases between them. Germline CDR1 reads SGHRS; CDR2 reads YFSETQ. This CDR3 is CASSFDGRQETQYF. The CDR3 nucleotides are TGCGCCAGCAGTTTTGACGGTCGCCAAGAGACCCAGTACTTC.

This clonotype came up a few times. This chain joins TRBV5-1 and TRBJ1-2, with D maybe TRBD1 (6 bases). V lost 2 bases, J lost 4 bases, and 6 bases lay in between. The CDR3 runs 12 residues. Germline CDR1 is SGHRS and CDR2 is YFSETQ. The CDR3 DNA follows: TGCGCCAGCAGCTTACAGGGCTATGGCTACACCTTC. Its translation: CASSLQGYGYTF.

The chain carries TRBV9 and TRBJ2-4; 8 bases agree with TRBD1. CDR1 and CDR2 (germline): SGDLS, YYNGEE. The CDR3 has 13 amino acids. V trimming: 3 bases; J trimming: 5 bases; junction bases outside the gene matches: 1. The CDR3 nucleotides read TGTGCCAGCAGCGCGACAGGGGAAAACATTCAGTACTTC. It encodes CASSATGENIQYF. Filled out from reference TRBV9 and TRBJ2-4, the complete variable domain reads DSGVTQTPKHLITATGQRVTLRCSPRSGDLSVYWYQQSLDQGLQFLIQYYNGEERAKGNILERFSAQQFPDLHSELNLSSLELGDSALYFCASSATGENIQYFGAGTRLSVL.